One sample yielded the 20 T cell receptor beta chains listed below, sequenced in a study of shared clonotypes between healthy human individuals (dated by TCRdb to about 2020). Library creation used the immunoSEQ multiplex PCR assay. Here the immuneACCESS table is served through TCRdb, limited to in-frame sequences with V and J called. Missing clones are a known gap in these copies; in checked studies unresolved V genes cover under half, and the rest lacks a known reason. The sample has over a million clones on record, around 82% of them singletons. The ten largest clones represent 0.5% to 0.65% of the sample. Sample: memory CD4+ T cells from PBMCs. The cell subset or site label here, explained by the study, means: CD45RA-negative fraction. The receptors originated from a man between 18 and 35 years old in good health. Some clones in this sample may be carry-over from other donors' samples.

The J gene is TRBJ2-5, the V gene TRBV28, with 9 bases that match TRBD1. Germline CDR1 MDHEN, CDR2 SYDVKM. The CDR3 spans 16 residues. V shed 7 bases, J shed 0 bases, and the junction held 9 bases outside the gene matches. The CDR3 bases are TGTGCCAGCACACTCCGGGACAGGGAAAACCAAGAGACCCAGTACTTC. Protein sequence: CASTLRDRENQETQYF.

Worth noting for this clone: Additional DNA sequences in this sample encode the identical CDR3. V gene TRBV5-1 combines with J gene TRBJ2-2; the match to TRBD1 covers 7 bases. Germline V gene lookup returns CDR1 SGHRS and CDR2 YFSETQ. J was trimmed by 2 bases and V by 4 bases; bases with no gene match: 5. This CDR3 is built from 15 residues. Here the CDR3 reads CASSPGTANTGELFF. In DNA, the CDR3 is TGCGCCAGCAGCCCCGGGACAGCTAACACCGGGGAGCTGTTTTTT.

In regard to this clone: A read error may produce the germline difference seen at one junction end. The rearrangement links TRBV30 to TRBJ1-2; tentatively, D is TRBD1 (6 bases). CDR1 and CDR2 from the germline V gene are GTSNPN and SVGIG (reference sequence). The CDR3 runs to 10 residues. CDR3 sequence: CAWDAGGRGF. The CDR3 DNA reads TGTGCCTGGGACGCTGGGGGCAGGGGCTTC.

This chain links TRBV30 with TRBJ1-5; 10 bases match TRBD1. Germline assignment: CDR1 GTSNPN and CDR2 SVGIG (reference sequence). The trim removed 3 bases at V and 3 bases at J, leaving 8 bases unmatched. The CDR3 is 16 residues long. The CDR3 reads CAWRTPGQGPNQPQHF. DNA for the CDR3: TGTGCCTGGAGGACTCCGGGACAGGGGCCCAATCAGCCCCAGCATTTT.

This chain uses TRBV20-1 with TRBJ2-3; D remains ambiguous. The V gene lost 7 bases and the J gene lost 1 base, with 6 bases spanning the gap. The CDR3 has 11 residues. Germline V gene lookup returns CDR1 DFQATT and CDR2 SNEGSKA (reference sequence). CDR3 protein: CSVDRTDTQYF. In DNA, the CDR3 is TGCAGTGTTGACCGCACAGATACGCAGTATTTT.

Only a few counts were recorded for this clone. The J gene is TRBJ2-5, the V gene TRBV18; D remains unclear. Trimming cost V 4 bases and J 5 bases, with 20 bases left between them. This CDR3 comprises 16 residues. CDR1 and CDR2 (germline): KGHSH, LQKENI. The CDR3 bases are TGTGCCAGCTCACTGATTTCAAACATCCTGCGGGAGACCCAGTACTTC. Translated: CASSLISNILRETQYF.

The chain uses TRBV7-9 and TRBJ1-4, with D maybe TRBD1 (6 bases). The CDR3 totals 15 residues. In germline, CDR1 is SEHNR, CDR2 FQNEAQ (reference sequence). V lost 3 bases and J 7 bases, leaving 15 bases between the germline ends. CDR3 amino acids: CASSFEQGRGEKLFF. For the CDR3, the DNA is TGTGCCAGCAGCTTCGAACAGGGAAGGGGTGAAAAACTGTTTTTT.

This sequence joins TRBV6-5 and TRBJ1-4; D gene uncertain. The CDR3 covers 15 residues. CDR1 is MNHEY, CDR2 SVGAGI, per germline. Between the trimmed V and J ends, which lost 6 bases and 1 base, there was a span of 12 bases. CDR3 in amino acids: CASSRQLQTNEKLFF. CDR3 DNA: TGTGCCAGCAGCCGACAACTCCAAACTAATGAAAAACTGTTTTTT.

The count of this clone is one. The V call is TRBV2, the J call TRBJ2-1; D uncertain. The CDR3 length is 13 residues. From germline, CDR1 is SNHLY and CDR2 FYNNEI. Trimming took 1 base from V and 4 from J, leaving 5 bases between them. CDR3: CASSEGWYNEQFF. In nucleotides, the CDR3 is TGTGCCAGCAGTGAAGGTTGGTACAATGAGCAGTTCTTC.

The rearrangement links TRBV5-1 to TRBJ1-5; D is unresolved. The germline CDR1 and CDR2 sequences are SGHRS and YFSETQ. V lost 5 bases and J lost 5, with 11 bases in between. The CDR3 totals 13 residues. The CDR3 nucleotides are TGCGCCAGCAGGGCCGCAGAAGATCAGCCCCAGCATTTT. Translated, it gives CASRAAEDQPQHF.

The rearrangement links TRBV28 to TRBJ2-7, with D uncertain. This CDR3 has 16 residues. The germline gives CDR1 MDHEN, CDR2 SYDVKM. V lost 6 bases to trimming and J lost 6 bases, with 24 bases between them. CDR3 coding DNA: TGTGCCAGCAGCCCCGGGCGGATCGGTTTCTCGAGCGAGCAGTACTTC. Amino acid sequence: CASSPGRIGFSSEQYF.

V usage is TRBV7-2 and J usage is TRBJ2-1, with D possibly being TRBD2 (6 bases). CDR1 SGHTA and CDR2 FQGNSA come from the germline V gene. The germline V and J ends were trimmed by 5 bases and 10 bases, with 18 bases remaining between them. The CDR3 runs 14 residues. This CDR3 reads CASSIGSSGYEQFF. The DNA for the CDR3 is TGTGCCAGCAGCATAGGTAGTAGCGGTTACGAGCAGTTCTTC.

The rearrangement links TRBV4-1 to TRBJ1-2, with D unresolved. The germline CDR1 and CDR2 sequences are MGHRA and YSYEKL. The ends were cut back, 3 bases at V and 8 bases at J, with 16 bases in the middle. The CDR3 runs 14 residues. The CDR3 loop is CASSQPARVDGYTF. For the CDR3, the DNA is TGCGCCAGCAGCCAGCCAGCCCGGGTCGACGGCTACACCTTC.

This chain uses TRBV10-3 with TRBJ1-5; no definite D call. The V gene lost 0 bases and the J gene lost 4 bases, with 10 bases spanning the gap. The CDR3 sequence is 15 residues long. Per germline, CDR1 ENHRY and CDR2 SYGVKD. The CDR3 loop is CAISESVTLNQPQHF. The CDR3, as DNA: TGTGCCATCAGTGAGTCGGTTACATTAAATCAGCCCCAGCATTTT.

This chain joins TRBV5-1 and TRBJ2-1; 8 bases map to TRBD2. Per the germline V gene, CDR1 is SGHRS and CDR2 is YFSETQ. This CDR3 has 15 amino acids. With V trimmed by 0 bases and J by 8 bases, 7 bases remained unmatched. CDR3 amino acids: CASSLDGLAGDEQFF. As DNA, the CDR3 is TGCGCCAGCAGCTTGGACGGACTAGCAGGTGATGAGCAGTTCTTC.

This clone appeared many times. The CDR3 nucleotides are TGTGCCAGCAGTTCGGCCGGACAAGAAGAGACCCAGTACTTC. Its protein is CASSSAGQEETQYF. This chain uses TRBV28 with TRBJ2-5; tentatively, D is TRBD1 (5 bases). The V gene's germline CDR1 is MDHEN and CDR2 SYDVKM. The CDR3 covers 14 residues. V dropped 4 bases and J dropped 3 bases, with 12 bases sitting between them.

The chain recombines TRBV30 with TRBJ1-6, with TRBD1 identical over 7 bases. The CDR3 is 14 residues long. The germline V gene has CDR1 GTSNPN and CDR2 SVGIG (reference sequence). V dropped 5 bases and J dropped 7; count of bases not matched to a gene: 8. This chain's CDR3 is CAWVGGGGNSPLHF. The CDR3 DNA sequence: TGTGCCTGGGTAGGGGGCGGCGGGAATTCACCCCTCCACTTT. Together with reference TRBV30 and TRBJ1-6, the CDR3 gives the full variable domain: SQTIHQWPATLVQPVGSPLSLECTVEGTSNPNLYWYRQAAGRGLQLLFYSVGIGQISSEVPQNLSASRPQDRQFILSSKKLLLSDSGFYLCAWVGGGGNSPLHFGNGTRLTVT.

The CDR3 DNA sequence: TGTGCCAGCAGAAGACAGGGGGCCGACGAGCAGTACTTC. Encoded protein: CASRRQGADEQYF. The chain employs TRBV14 and TRBJ2-7, with 10 bases matching TRBD1. This CDR3 region has 13 residues. Trimming at V came to 6 bases and at J to 5 bases, leaving 4 bases not matched to a gene. Germline V gene data show CDR1 as SGHDN and CDR2 as FVKESK.

In DNA form, the CDR3 reads TGCGCCAGCAGCTTGGGTGTCAGGGACACTGAGAATGAAAAACTGTTTTTT. Amino acid sequence: CASSLGVRDTENEKLFF. V usage is TRBV5-1 and J usage is TRBJ1-4; possibly TRBD1 for D (6 bases). V dropped 0 bases and J dropped 5 bases, with 17 bases sitting between them. The CDR3 extends over 17 amino acids. CDR1 SGHRS and CDR2 YFSETQ come from the germline V gene.

The V call is TRBV18, the J call TRBJ1-1, with D perhaps matching TRBD1 (6 bases). CDR1 is KGHSH, CDR2 LQKENI, per germline. This CDR3 comprises 16 residues. V was clipped by 1 base and J by 1 base, with 13 bases between them. CDR3 nucleotides: TGTGCCAGCTCACCACTCCGGGGGCCGAAGAACACTGAAGCTTTCTTT. It encodes CASSPLRGPKNTEAFF. Supplemented by reference TRBV18 and TRBJ1-1, the full variable domain reads NAGVMQNPRHLVRRRGQEARLRCSPMKGHSHVYWYRQLPEEGLKFMVYLQKENIIDESGMPKERFSAEFPKEGPSILRIQQVVRGDSAAYFCASSPLRGPKNTEAFFGQGTRLTVV.